The subject of this entry is one T cell receptor beta chain. These data are taken from a study of blood T cell repertoires in COVID-19. Study-wide context: Samples representing acute and convalescent COVID-19 were sourced from the United States, Italy and Spain. PBMCs, B-cell-depleted T cells, or T cells provided the cDNA or gDNA that made up the material.

The V gene lost 3 bases and the J gene lost 2 bases, with 14 bases spanning the gap. The germline V gene has CDR1 GTSNPN and CDR2 SVGIG (reference sequence). The CDR3 is 15 amino acids. Under the authors' procedure: Reference gene primer amplification in the assay estimated nucleated cell counts. Some clones are missing from TCRdb's copy, which holds only in-frame ones; the method was immunoSEQ multiplex PCR. The DNA was the basis for D and trimming; V, J and clone size are from that table. Of 240,000 or so clones listed, 81% are singletons. The source is an elderly woman with COVID-19, enrolled during active disease. This sequence joins TRBV30 and TRBJ1-3; D possibly corresponds to TRBD1 (6 bases). The sample taken for sequencing was peripheral blood. CDR3 sequence reads: CAWSHDRPAGNTIYF. As DNA, the CDR3 is TGTGCCTGGAGCCATGACAGGCCGGCTGGAAACACCATATATTTT.